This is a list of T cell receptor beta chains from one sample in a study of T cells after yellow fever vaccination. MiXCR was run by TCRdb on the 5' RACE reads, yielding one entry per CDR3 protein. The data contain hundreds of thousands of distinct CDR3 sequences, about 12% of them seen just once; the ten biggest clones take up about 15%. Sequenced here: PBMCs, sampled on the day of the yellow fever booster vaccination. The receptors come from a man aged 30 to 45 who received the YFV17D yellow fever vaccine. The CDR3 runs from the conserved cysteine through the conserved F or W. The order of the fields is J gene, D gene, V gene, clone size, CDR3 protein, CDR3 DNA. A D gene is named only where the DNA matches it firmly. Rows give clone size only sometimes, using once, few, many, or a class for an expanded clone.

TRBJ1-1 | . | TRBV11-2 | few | CASKTGRFSTEAFF | TGTGCCAGCAAAACAGGGAGGTTCAGCACTGAAGCTTTCTTT
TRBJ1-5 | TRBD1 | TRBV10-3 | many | CAISDGTGINQPQHF | TGTGCCATCAGTGACGGGACAGGCATCAATCAGCCCCAGCATTTT
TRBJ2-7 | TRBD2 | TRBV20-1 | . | CSATTSGRSISYEQYF | TGCAGTGCGACGACTAGCGGGAGAAGTATTTCCTACGAGCAGTACTTC
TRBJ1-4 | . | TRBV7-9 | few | CASSLVGRNEKLFF | TGTGCCAGCAGCTTAGTGGGACGGAATGAAAAACTGTTTTTT
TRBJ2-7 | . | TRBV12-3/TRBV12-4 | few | CASSFWVPYEQYF | TGTGCCAGCAGTTTTTGGGTTCCCTACGAGCAGTACTTC
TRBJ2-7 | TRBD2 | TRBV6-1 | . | CASTSLAGGPGYEQYF | TGTGCCAGTACGTCGCTAGCGGGAGGGCCGGGGTACGAGCAGTACTTC
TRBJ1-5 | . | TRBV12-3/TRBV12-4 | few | CASSSTFRDTHQPQHF | TGTGCCAGCAGTTCCACTTTCCGGGACACCCATCAGCCCCAGCATTTT
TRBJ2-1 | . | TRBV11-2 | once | CASSLVSGAGNEQFF | TGTGCCAGCAGCTTAGTATCAGGGGCCGGGAATGAGCAGTTCTTC
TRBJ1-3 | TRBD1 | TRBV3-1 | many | CASIGQGIANTIYF | TGTGCCAGCATCGGACAGGGGATCGCAAACACCATATATTTT
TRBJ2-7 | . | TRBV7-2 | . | CASSLGKDYYEQYF | TGTGCCAGCAGCTTAGGCAAGGACTACTACGAGCAGTACTTC
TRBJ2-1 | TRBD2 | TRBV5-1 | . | CASSSEPGLAGNEQFF | TGCGCCAGCAGCTCGGAGCCGGGACTAGCGGGCAATGAGCAGTTCTTC
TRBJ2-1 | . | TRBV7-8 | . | CASSLRTSYNEQFF | TGTGCCAGCAGCTTAAGGACATCGTACAATGAGCAGTTCTTC
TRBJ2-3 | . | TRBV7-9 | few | CASSPTGEGDTQYF | TGTGCCAGCAGCCCAACAGGGGAGGGGGATACGCAGTATTTT
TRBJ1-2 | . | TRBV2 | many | CASLTKGSYGYTF | TGTGCCAGCTTGACAAAAGGATCATATGGCTACACCTTC
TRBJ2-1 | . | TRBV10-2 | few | CASSDSRSYNEQFF | TGCGCCAGCAGTGACAGCCGATCCTACAATGAGCAGTTCTTC
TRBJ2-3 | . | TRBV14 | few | CASSQDSGWAQYF | TGTGCCAGCAGCCAAGATAGCGGATGGGCGCAGTATTTT
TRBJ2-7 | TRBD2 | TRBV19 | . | CASSPVGAGGSYEQYF | TGTGCCAGTAGTCCGGTCGGGGCGGGAGGTTCCTACGAGCAGTACTTC
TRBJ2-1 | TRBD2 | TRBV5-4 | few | CASSSGTKNEQFF | TGTGCCAGCAGCTCCGGGACTAAAAATGAGCAGTTCTTC
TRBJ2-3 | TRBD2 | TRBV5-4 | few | CASSSGVAGGDTQYF | TGTGCCAGCAGCTCAGGGGTAGCGGGAGGAGATACGCAGTATTTT
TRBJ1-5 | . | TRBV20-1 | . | CSAGTGSQPQHF | TGCAGTGCTGGAACAGGGAGTCAGCCCCAGCATTTT
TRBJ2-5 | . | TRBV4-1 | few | CASSQEVGRKTQYF | TGCGCCAGCAGCCAAGAGGTGGGACGGAAGACCCAGTACTTC
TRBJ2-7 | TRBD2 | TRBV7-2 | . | CASSPRAGGSSYEQYF | TGTGCCAGCAGCCCACGGGCGGGAGGAAGCTCCTACGAGCAGTACTTC